The T cell receptor (beta chain) under discussion was sequenced for a study of shared clonotypes between healthy human individuals. Study-wide results and caveats: The small donor group covered limited genetic and exposure diversity.

Splitting the CD4+ cells yielded a CD45RA+ naive subset and a CD45RA-negative memory subset. Method: immunoSEQ multiplex PCR; TCRdb's copy keeps in-frame clones and lacks some. The data hold about 680,000 clones, with about 78% observed a single time. A word on this clone: Its antigen is unidentified.

Sequenced input: memory CD4+ T cells sorted from blood. The subset is: CD45RA-negative fraction. This TCR was recovered from a woman aged 25 to 45 in good health.

The CDR3 nucleotides read TGTGCCAGCAGCTTGGTCGGGGAGGTCAGAAGGACCCAGTACTTC. It specifies CASSLVGEVRRTQYF. V gene TRBV5-5 combines with J gene TRBJ2-5; weak D call: TRBD2 (6 bases). V was pared by 0 bases and J by 7 bases, with 16 bases between. Germline CDR1 is SGHKS and CDR2 is YYEKEE (reference sequence). CDR3 length equals 15 residues.